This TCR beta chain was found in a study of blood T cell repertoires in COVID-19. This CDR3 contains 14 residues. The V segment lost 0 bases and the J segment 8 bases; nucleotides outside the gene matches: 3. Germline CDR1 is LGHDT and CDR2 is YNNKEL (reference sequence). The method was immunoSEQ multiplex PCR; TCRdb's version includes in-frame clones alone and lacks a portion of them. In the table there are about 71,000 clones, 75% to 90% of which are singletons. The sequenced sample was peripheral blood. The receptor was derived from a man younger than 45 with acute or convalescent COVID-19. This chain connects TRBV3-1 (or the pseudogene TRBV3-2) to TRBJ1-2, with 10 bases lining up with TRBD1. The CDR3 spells CASSQDGTGEGYTF. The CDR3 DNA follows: TGTGCCAGCAGCCAAGATGGGACAGGGGAAGGCTACACCTTC.